The 12 T cell receptor beta chains given below trace back to one sample, sequenced in a study of CD8+ T cells in alopecia areata. Treatment specified: oral pan-JAK inhibitor, 5-10 mg twice daily. In each case, RNA was isolated and then reverse transcribed into cDNA as the sequencing template. Clones were sequenced by immunoSEQ multiplex PCR, and TCRdb holds only the in-frame ones, with some missing. The profile shows roughly 100,000 clones, roughly three fifths of them singletons. The input for sequencing was CD8+ T cells sorted from blood, taken at week 4, from a patient treated with tofacitinib. The source is a human donor with alopecia areata.

The chain couples TRBV9 to TRBJ1-2; TRBD1 is a possible D gene (5 bases). Trimming took off 3 bases at V and 8 bases at J, with 17 bases between the two ends. Germline-derived CDR1 and CDR2 are SGDLS and YYNGEE. CDR3 length: 14 residues. The CDR3 region is CASSASQGRKGYTF. CDR3 nucleotides: TGTGCCAGCAGCGCAAGTCAGGGTCGAAAGGGCTACACCTTC. Based on the CDR3 plus reference TRBV9 and TRBJ1-2, the full variable domain is DSGVTQTPKHLITATGQRVTLRCSPRSGDLSVYWYQQSLDQGLQFLIQYYNGEERAKGNILERFSAQQFPDLHSELNLSSLELGDSALYFCASSASQGRKGYTFGSGTRLTVV.

This clone was recorded only once. CDR3 sequence: CASSHTLTTAVYGYTF. The CDR3 DNA reads TGTGCCAGCAGCCATACCCTTACGACAGCTGTCTATGGCTACACCTTC. The chain links TRBV7-9 to TRBJ1-2; tentatively, D is TRBD1 (5 bases). The CDR3 is 16 residues long. Germline V gene lookup returns CDR1 SEHNR and CDR2 FQNEAQ (reference sequence). V was trimmed by 5 bases and J by 4 bases, leaving 20 bases between them.

The V gene is TRBV5-1, the J gene TRBJ2-7, with 8 bases fitting TRBD1. Germline values: CDR1 SGHRS, CDR2 YFSETQ. V trimming: 1 base; J trimming: 6 bases; junction bases outside the gene matches: 6. The CDR3 contains 14 residues. CDR3: CASSLFPGGAEQYF. CDR3 nucleotides: TGCGCCAGCAGCTTGTTCCCAGGGGGCGCCGAGCAGTACTTC.

This clone was counted once. The chain carries TRBV5-1 and TRBJ1-1; D unresolved. The CDR3 spans 14 residues. Germline CDR1 is SGHRS and CDR2 is YFSETQ. V gave up 1 base and J gave up 1 base, with 8 bases separating them. CDR3 sequence: CASSLNLPNTEAFF. CDR3 DNA: TGCGCCAGCAGCTTGAACCTTCCGAACACTGAAGCTTTCTTT.

This rearrangement joins TRBV7-9 to TRBJ2-7, with D possibly being TRBD1 (6 bases). Germline CDR1 is SEHNR and CDR2 is FQNEAQ (reference sequence). The CDR3 has 14 residues. Trimming left V 4 bases short and J 2 bases short, with 12 bases between. For the CDR3, the DNA is TGTGCCAGCAGCTCCCCGGGACACACCTACGAGCAGTACTTC. Translating gives CASSSPGHTYEQYF.

The chain carries TRBV30 and TRBJ1-2, with TRBD1 as a possible D gene (6 bases). Germline CDR1 GTSNPN, CDR2 SVGIG (reference sequence). This CDR3 spans 14 amino acids. The V end lost 1 base, the J end lost 1 base, and 10 bases lay between the germline ends. CDR3 sequence (DNA): TGTGCCTGGAGTGGTCAGGGGAGTAACTATGGCTACACCTTC. It codes for CAWSGQGSNYGYTF.

The V and J genes are TRBV5-5 and TRBJ1-2; D might be TRBD1 (5 bases). CDR1 is SGHKS and CDR2 is YYEKEE in the germline V gene (reference sequence). V lost 0 bases and J lost 3, with 12 bases in between. The CDR3 runs 15 residues. This CDR3 reads CASSLVGGRDYGYTF. CDR3 nucleotide sequence: TGTGCCAGCAGCTTGGTCGGCGGCAGGGACTATGGCTACACCTTC. Filled out from reference TRBV5-5 and TRBJ1-2, the complete variable domain reads DAGVTQSPTHLIKTRGQQVTLRCSPISGHKSVSWYQQVLGQGPQFIFQYYEKEERGRGNFPDRFSARQFPNYSSELNVNALLLGDSALYLCASSLVGGRDYGYTFGSGTRLTVV.

This rearrangement joins TRBV27 to TRBJ2-1; a weak D match, TRBD1 (6 bases). The CDR3 has 14 amino acids. Germline V lookup: CDR1 MNHEY, CDR2 SMNVEV (reference sequence). Deletions cut 6 bases from V and 7 bases from J, with 16 bases between. DNA for the CDR3: TGTGCCAGCAGAAAAGGGGGAGTTGTGAATGAGCAGTTCTTC. This sequence encodes CASRKGGVVNEQFF.

The J gene is TRBJ1-5, the V gene TRBV9; possibly TRBD1 for D (6 bases). V lost 4 bases and J 5 bases, leaving 16 bases between the germline ends. CDR3 length: 15 residues. Germline CDR1 is SGDLS and CDR2 is YYNGEE. The CDR3 nucleotides are TGTGCCAGCAGCCGTTTCGGACAGCAGGATCAGCCCCAGCATTTT. Amino acids: CASSRFGQQDQPQHF.

The V gene is TRBV27, the J gene TRBJ2-4; D is possibly TRBD2 (5 bases). The CDR3 runs to 12 residues. Germline V gene sequence: CDR1 MNHEY, CDR2 SMNVEV (reference sequence). V was shortened by 7 bases and J by 5 bases, with 9 bases between the two germline ends. The CDR3 sequence is CASTGLENIQYF. The CDR3 coding sequence is TGTGCCAGCACAGGACTGGAAAACATTCAGTACTTC.

This sequence joins TRBV29-1 and TRBJ1-1, with TRBD1 matching over 7 bases. The CDR3 is made up of 12 amino acids. The V gene end was trimmed by 1 base and the J gene end by 7 bases; junction bases not matched to a gene: 3. Germline CDR1 reads SQVTM; CDR2 reads ANQGSEA. The CDR3 spells CSVEGRGNEAFF. CDR3 DNA: TGCAGCGTTGAAGGCAGGGGGAATGAAGCTTTCTTT.

This chain links TRBV5-1 with TRBJ2-7; 8 bases line up with TRBD1. The germline V gene has CDR1 SGHRS and CDR2 YFSETQ. The CDR3 runs 14 residues. J gave up 5 bases and V 4 bases, and 8 bases lay outside the gene matches. CDR3 loop: CASSEGQGMDEQYF. Here the CDR3 DNA reads TGCGCCAGCAGCGAAGGACAGGGAATGGACGAGCAGTACTTC. Supplemented by reference TRBV5-1 and TRBJ2-7, the full variable domain reads KAGVTQTPRYLIKTRGQQVTLSCSPISGHRSVSWYQQTPGQGLQFLFEYFSETQRNKGNFPGRFSGRQFSNSRSEMNVSTLELGDSALYLCASSEGQGMDEQYFGPGTRLTVT.